Each of the 9 T cell receptor beta chains below was sequenced from the same sample in a study of blood T cell repertoires in COVID-19. TCRdb's table, derived via immunoSEQ multiplex PCR, lists solely in-frame clones and lacks some. The sample has about 240,000 clones, approximately 78% seen once. The source material was peripheral blood. Receptors were obtained from an older woman with active or convalescent COVID-19.

This clone was counted a single time. The DNA for the CDR3 is TGCGCCAGCAGCCCGGTCCAGGGGACTGAAGCTTTCTTT. Amino acid sequence: CASSPVQGTEAFF. This chain connects TRBV5-1 to TRBJ1-1; D perhaps matches TRBD1 (6 bases). V lost 4 bases and J lost 5, with 12 bases in between. The CDR3 extends over 13 amino acids. Germline values: CDR1 SGHRS, CDR2 YFSETQ.

This clone occurred a few times. The chain couples TRBV6-4 to TRBJ1-5; 9 positions agree with TRBD1. J gave up 4 bases and V 4 bases, and 11 bases lay outside the gene matches. CDR3 length: 17 amino acids. Germline CDR1 MRHNA, CDR2 SNTAGT. This chain's CDR3 is CASSGRLGQGMNQPQHF. In nucleotides, the CDR3 is TGTGCCAGCAGTGGCCGATTGGGACAGGGAATGAATCAGCCCCAGCATTTT.

The V gene is TRBV19, the J gene TRBJ1-2; D possibly corresponds to TRBD1 (6 bases). Trimming removed 1 base at V and 4 bases at J, with 13 bases between. The germline CDR1 and CDR2 sequences are LNHDA and SQIVND (reference sequence). The CDR3 runs to 15 residues. The CDR3 bases are TGTGCCAGTAGTATAGCCTATAGGACAGCCTATGGCTACACCTTC. As protein: CASSIAYRTAYGYTF.

The chain uses TRBV10-2 and TRBJ2-5; 14 nucleotides agree with TRBD2. Per the germline V gene, CDR1 is WSHSY and CDR2 is SAAADI. The length of the CDR3 is 14 residues. J gave up 14 bases and V 3 bases, and 8 bases lay outside the gene matches. CDR3 loop: CASSEGLAGGPGYF. The CDR3 DNA sequence: TGCGCCAGCAGTGAAGGACTAGCGGGGGGACCAGGATACTTC.

This chain links TRBV18 with TRBJ1-5; TRBD1 agrees at 11 bases. This CDR3 has 16 amino acids. Trimming at V came to 0 bases and at J to 6 bases, leaving 4 bases not matched to a gene. Germline values: CDR1 KGHSH, CDR2 LQKENI. The CDR3 region has the DNA TGTGCCAGCTCACCACCGGGGACAGGGGGGATTCAGCCCCAGCATTTT. Translation gives CASSPPGTGGIQPQHF.

There are a few counts of this clone. The gene calls are TRBV19 and TRBJ2-1; possibly TRBD2 for D (7 bases). The CDR3 totals 15 residues. Germline loops: CDR1 LNHDA, CDR2 SQIVND (reference sequence). V was trimmed by 6 bases and J by 8 bases, leaving 20 bases between them. The CDR3 region has the DNA TGTGCCAGTAGGCCTTTCGGGGGGCTGTTGGATGAGCAGTTCTTC. This codes for CASRPFGGLLDEQFF.

This rearrangement joins TRBV20-1 to TRBJ1-2, with D perhaps matching TRBD1 (6 bases). V was shortened by 3 bases and J by 13 bases, with 15 bases between the two germline ends. The CDR3 loop spans 11 amino acids. Germline V gene lookup returns CDR1 DFQATT and CDR2 SNEGSKA (reference sequence). The CDR3 region has the DNA TGCAGTGCTAGGGGGCAGGGGTCCGTCACCTTC. This translates into CSARGQGSVTF.

This chain joins TRBV6-5 and TRBJ2-3; D might be TRBD2 (6 bases). The V end lost 8 bases, the J end lost 4 bases, and 16 bases lay between the germline ends. CDR1 is MNHEY, CDR2 SVGAGI, per germline. The CDR3 extends over 14 amino acids. The DNA for the CDR3 is TGTGCCAGCCGCGGGGCGGGGCCGGCAGATACGCAGTATTTT. Translation: CASRGAGPADTQYF.

This chain joins TRBV9 and TRBJ1-2, with 11 bases matching TRBD1. This CDR3 spans 17 amino acids. J lost 5 bases, V lost 3 bases, and 12 bases had no gene match. Germline CDR1 reads SGDLS; CDR2 reads YYNGEE. In nucleotides, the CDR3 is TGTGCCAGCAGCGGATCGTCCGGACAGGGGGCGACATATGGCTACACCTTC. As protein: CASSGSSGQGATYGYTF.